The 26 T cell receptor beta chains given below trace back to one sample, sequenced in a study of T cell responses to AZD1222 COVID-19 vaccine. TCRdb's table, derived via immunoSEQ multiplex PCR, lists solely in-frame clones and lacks some. This sample has roughly 100,000 clones; approximately 89% occur once, and the top ten carry roughly two fifths. This sample comprised peripheral blood, obtained 28 days after the second AZD1222 dose. The receptor set was obtained from an adult who received the AZD1222 COVID-19 vaccine.

The J gene is TRBJ2-3, the V gene TRBV7-9; 11 bases match TRBD2. The CDR3 length is 18 residues. Germline CDR1 is SEHNR and CDR2 is FQNEAQ (reference sequence). After removal of 0 bases from V and 6 bases from J, the junction contained 11 bases not matched to a gene. CDR3 amino acids: CASSLAALTSGSIDTQYF. CDR3 coding DNA: TGTGCCAGCAGCTTAGCGGCATTAACTAGCGGGAGTATCGATACGCAGTATTTT.

This chain uses TRBV7-9 with TRBJ2-1; perhaps TRBD2 as D (7 bases). Germline CDR1 and CDR2: SEHNR and FQNEAQ (reference sequence). V was cut by 2 bases and J by 12 bases, with 20 bases left in between. There are 15 residues in the CDR3. In DNA, the CDR3 is TGTGCCAGCAGCTTAATCGGGGGGCTCAATTTAATGCAGTTCTTC. Protein: CASSLIGGLNLMQFF.

The gene calls are TRBV14 and TRBJ2-1; 13 positions match TRBD2. Germline-derived CDR1 and CDR2 are SGHDN and FVKESK. This CDR3 region has 18 residues. Trimming cost V 0 bases and J 4 bases; bases outside gene matches: 6. The CDR3 spells CASSQEWTSGSRYNEQFF. The CDR3 bases are TGTGCCAGCAGCCAAGAGTGGACTAGCGGGAGTAGGTACAATGAGCAGTTCTTC.

The chain links TRBV6-2 or TRBV6-3 to TRBJ2-7; D is unclear. V was trimmed by 3 bases and J by 2 bases, leaving 14 bases between them. This CDR3 region has 15 residues. Germline assignment: CDR1 MNHEY and CDR2 SVGEGT. CDR3 residues: CASSYAALLTYEQYF. The CDR3 coding sequence is TGTGCCAGCAGTTATGCCGCCCTCTTGACCTACGAGCAGTACTTC.

The rearrangement uses TRBV11-2 and TRBJ2-7; D is perhaps TRBD1 or TRBD2 (6 bases each). Trimming took 3 bases from V and 2 from J, leaving 14 bases between them. Germline V CDR1 and CDR2: SGHAT, FQNNGV. The CDR3 contains 15 residues. CDR3 sequence: CASSLTRGGPYEQYF. Written as DNA, the CDR3 is TGTGCCAGCAGCTTGACCCGAGGGGGGCCCTACGAGCAGTACTTC.

The chain links TRBV10-3 to TRBJ2-7; 8 bases agree with TRBD2. The length of the CDR3 is 15 residues. Germline trimming cut 3 bases from V and 5 bases from J; bases unmatched to any gene: 9. CDR1 and CDR2 (germline): ENHRY, SYGVKD. CDR3 bases: TGTGCCATCAGTGAATTTTCGGCGGGAGGAGACGAGCAGTACTTC. Protein product: CAISEFSAGGDEQYF.

V and J are TRBV19 and TRBJ1-5; D might be TRBD1 (5 bases). Looked up from germline, CDR1 is LNHDA and CDR2 is SQIVND (reference sequence). Trimming took 7 bases from V and 6 from J, leaving 19 bases between them. There are 15 residues in the CDR3. CDR3 bases: TGTGCCAGTACCGACGGGGGAAATAAACGTCAGCCCCAGCATTTT. The encoded protein is CASTDGGNKRQPQHF.

The V and J genes are TRBV5-4 and TRBJ2-7; D may be TRBD1 (5 bases). Trimming pared 1 base from V and 2 bases from J, leaving 10 bases between. Germline CDR1 reads SGHNT; CDR2 reads YYREEE (reference sequence). The CDR3 has 14 residues. CDR3 sequence: CASSLNQGPYEQYF. Written as DNA, the CDR3 is TGTGCCAGCAGCTTGAACCAGGGCCCCTACGAGCAGTACTTC.

The gene calls are TRBV12-3 or TRBV12-4 and TRBJ2-3, with TRBD2 identical over 7 bases. This CDR3 comprises 12 residues. V shed 3 bases and J 7 bases; nucleotides not matched to a gene: 1. The CDR3 is CASSLGGNTQYF. The CDR3, as DNA: TGTGCCAGCAGTTTGGGGGGGAATACGCAGTATTTT.

The rearrangement links TRBV6-1 to TRBJ2-4; D is unresolved. From germline, CDR1 is MNHNS and CDR2 SASEGT. The CDR3 length is 13 residues. V was shortened by 2 bases and J by 8 bases, with 10 bases between the two germline ends. The DNA of the CDR3 is TGTGCCAGCAGTGAAAATCGCTTTCACATTCAGTACTTC. This gives the protein CASSENRFHIQYF.

This clone came up a few times. The rearrangement links TRBV15 to TRBJ1-6; 7 bases fit TRBD1. CDR1 and CDR2 (germline): LNHNV, YYDKDF (reference sequence). Unmatched junction bases numbered 5, after V lost 4 bases and J lost 8 bases. The CDR3 is 14 residues long. In DNA, the CDR3 is TGTGCCACCAGCAAACAGGGGTGGGATTCACCCCTCCACTTT. Encoded protein: CATSKQGWDSPLHF.

The chain has TRBV7-8 and TRBJ2-7, with D uncertain. V dropped 3 bases and J dropped 3 bases, with 12 bases sitting between them. The germline V gene has CDR1 SGHVS and CDR2 FQNEAQ. The CDR3 is 14 residues long. CDR3 in amino acids: CASSFKDRIYEQYF. DNA for the CDR3: TGTGCCAGCAGCTTTAAGGACCGAATCTACGAGCAGTACTTC.

CDR3 sequence: CASSIPRDQAVTDTQYF. In DNA, the CDR3 is TGTGCCAGTAGTATTCCCCGGGATCAGGCGGTGACAGATACGCAGTATTTT. The genes are TRBV19 and TRBJ2-3; D possibly corresponds to TRBD2 (5 bases). V was clipped by 3 bases and J by 3 bases, with 19 bases between them. Germline CDR1 LNHDA, CDR2 SQIVND (reference sequence). This CDR3 is built from 17 residues.

Here the CDR3 reads CASSTGTSGSQHEQFF. CDR3 sequence (DNA): TGTGCCAGCAGTACCGGGACTAGCGGGAGTCAGCATGAGCAGTTCTTC. This rearrangement joins TRBV28 to TRBJ2-1; 14 nucleotides agree with TRBD2. Trimming took 5 bases from V and 8 from J; bases not matched to a gene: 8. This CDR3 is built from 16 residues. Looked up from germline, CDR1 is MDHEN and CDR2 is SYDVKM.

The chain joins TRBV28 to TRBJ2-1; D is unresolved. Germline V lookup: CDR1 MDHEN, CDR2 SYDVKM. With 5 bases removed from V and 10 bases from J, the gap between germline ends came to 12 bases. The CDR3 contains 12 residues. CDR3 sequence (DNA): TGTGCCAGCAGTACCCCTCCTTTAGAGCAGTTCTTC. This codes for CASSTPPLEQFF.

The V call is TRBV5-1, the J call TRBJ2-1; the D is unclear. The CDR3 consists of 12 residues. The V gene's germline CDR1 is SGHRS and CDR2 YFSETQ. Trimming removed 0 bases at V and 7 bases at J, with 5 bases between. CDR3 amino acids: CASSLGTNEQFF. The DNA for the CDR3 is TGCGCCAGCAGCTTGGGCACTAATGAGCAGTTCTTC. The variable domain in full, completed from reference TRBV5-1 and TRBJ2-1, reads KAGVTQTPRYLIKTRGQQVTLSCSPISGHRSVSWYQQTPGQGLQFLFEYFSETQRNKGNFPGRFSGRQFSNSRSEMNVSTLELGDSALYLCASSLGTNEQFFGPGTRLTVL.

The chain is built from TRBV7-9 and TRBJ2-3; the match to TRBD1 covers 7 bases. Germline CDR1 reads SEHNR; CDR2 reads FQNEAQ (reference sequence). Trimming cost V 1 base and J 2 bases; bases outside gene matches: 15. This CDR3 comprises 19 residues. CDR3 amino acids: CASSLEPRATGDDTDTQYF. The CDR3, as DNA: TGTGCCAGCAGCTTAGAACCCCGGGCTACAGGGGATGACACAGATACGCAGTATTTT.

The rearrangement links TRBV7-9 to TRBJ1-1; no reliable D call. CDR3 length: 14 amino acids. CDR1 is SEHNR, CDR2 FQNEAQ, per germline (reference sequence). V lost 0 bases to trimming and J lost 2 bases, with 7 bases between them. The CDR3 sequence: CASSLAQANTEAFF. For the CDR3, the DNA is TGTGCCAGCAGCTTAGCGCAGGCTAACACTGAAGCTTTCTTT. Full variable domain (missing parts from reference TRBV7-9 and TRBJ1-1): DTGVSQNPRHKITKRGQNVTFRCDPISEHNRLYWYRQTLGQGPEFLTYFQNEAQLEKSRLLSDRFSAERPKGSFSTLEIQRTEQGDSAMYLCASSLAQANTEAFFGQGTRLTVV.

This clone was recorded once. The V gene is TRBV21-1, the J gene TRBJ1-3; the table names TRBD1, a call not compared with the DNA. TRBV21-1 is shown as a pseudogene. The CDR3 is 17 amino acids. CDR3: CASSKYPETGSGNTIYF. Written as DNA, the CDR3 is TGTGCCAGCAGCAAATATCCGGAGACAGGGTCGGGAAACACCATATATTTT.

The chain couples TRBV6-5 to TRBJ2-5; tentatively, D is TRBD1 (6 bases). Between the trimmed V and J ends, which lost 6 bases and 5 bases, there was a span of 13 bases. This CDR3 has 13 amino acids. Germline values: CDR1 MNHEY, CDR2 SVGAGI. The CDR3 DNA sequence: TGTGCCAGCAGCCCCAGGGGTTTGGAGACCCAGTACTTC. As protein: CASSPRGLETQYF.

V and J are TRBV28 and TRBJ2-5, with TRBD2 identical over 8 bases. The CDR3 contains 14 residues. Losses at the gene ends were 3 bases for V and 2 bases for J; bases not matched to a gene: 2. CDR1 MDHEN and CDR2 SYDVKM come from the germline V gene. The CDR3 here is CASSFKRGQETQYF. The CDR3 DNA sequence: TGTGCCAGCAGTTTTAAGCGGGGGCAAGAGACCCAGTACTTC. The full variable domain, in which reference TRBV28 and TRBJ2-5 provide the parts outside the CDR3, is DVKVTQSSRYLVKRTGEKVFLECVQDMDHENMFWYRQDPGLGLRLIYFSYDVKMKEKGDIPEGYSVSREKKERFSLILESASTNQTSMYLCASSFKRGQETQYFGPGTRLLVL.

The V call is TRBV28, the J call TRBJ1-1; TRBD1 is a possible D gene (5 bases). The CDR3 covers 14 residues. Between the trimmed V and J ends, which lost 7 bases and 4 bases, there was a span of 16 bases. Germline V gives CDR1 MDHEN, CDR2 SYDVKM. CDR3 coding DNA: TGTGCCAGCATCACGGGGGGTAGGGGCACTGAAGCTTTCTTT. This encodes CASITGGRGTEAFF.

The chain is built from TRBV7-6 and TRBJ1-1; no reliable D call. The CDR3 loop spans 13 amino acids. Looked up from germline, CDR1 is SGHVS and CDR2 is FNYEAQ. The germline V and J ends were trimmed by 1 base and 1 base, with 4 bases remaining between them. CDR3 sequence reads: CASSLGQNTEAFF. The CDR3 bases are TGTGCCAGCAGCTTAGGGCAGAACACTGAAGCTTTCTTT.

The rearrangement uses TRBV6-5 and TRBJ1-1; 7 bases fit TRBD1. With V trimmed by 4 bases and J by 3 bases, 8 bases remained unmatched. In germline, CDR1 is MNHEY, CDR2 SVGAGI. This CDR3 is built from 15 residues. DNA of the CDR3: TGTGCCAGCAGTTTTAACAGGGGCGGGCACACTGAAGCTTTCTTT. Residues: CASSFNRGGHTEAFF.

The V gene is TRBV6-2 or TRBV6-3, the J gene TRBJ2-2, with unresolved D. This CDR3 spans 14 amino acids. V shed 4 bases and J shed 6 bases, with 12 bases lying between them. Germline V CDR1 and CDR2: MNHEY, SVGEGT. The CDR3, as DNA: TGTGCCAGCAGTTCCCCCTTCGAACCCGGGGAGCTGTTTTTT. This translates into CASSSPFEPGELFF.

The chain joins TRBV7-9 to TRBJ2-7; D gene unclear. The CDR3 covers 12 residues. The V gene lost 4 bases and the J gene lost 1 base, with 5 bases spanning the gap. Germline values: CDR1 SEHNR, CDR2 FQNEAQ (reference sequence). The CDR3 is CASSSISYEQYF. In nucleotides, the CDR3 is TGTGCCAGCAGCTCGATATCCTACGAGCAGTACTTC. Drawing the rest from reference TRBV7-9 and TRBJ2-7, the complete variable domain is DTGVSQNPRHKITKRGQNVTFRCDPISEHNRLYWYRQTLGQGPEFLTYFQNEAQLEKSRLLSDRFSAERPKGSFSTLEIQRTEQGDSAMYLCASSSISYEQYFGPGTRLTVT.